This T cell receptor (beta chain) comes out of a study of blood T cell repertoires in COVID-19. At the level of the study: The United States, Italy and Spain were the sources of the acute and convalescent COVID-19 samples. The analysed material was cDNA or gDNA that came from T cells, B-cell-depleted T cells, or PBMCs.

The junction had 10 bases not matched to a gene; V was cut back by 6 bases and J by 6 bases. The CDR3 is made up of 14 amino acids. Looked up from germline, CDR1 is WSHSY and CDR2 is SAAADI. Original processing methods: Nucleated cell counts were estimated from reference gene primer amplification. TCRdb keeps only in-frame clones here, not all; method: immunoSEQ multiplex PCR. V, J and clone size reflect that table, while D and trimming were determined from the DNA. The table shows 120,000 to 150,000 clones, with around three quarters occurring only once. This chain uses TRBV10-2 with TRBJ1-1; the match to TRBD1 covers 7 bases. The sequenced sample consisted of peripheral blood. The clonotype comes from a man aged 60 to 69 with acute or convalescent COVID-19. CDR3 nucleotides: TGCGCCAGCAGGGCGACAGGGTGGAGCGCTGAAGCTTTCTTT. Translating it yields CASRATGWSAEAFF.